A single sample is the source of the 24 T cell receptor beta chains below, sequenced in a study of blood T cell repertoires in COVID-19. The method was immunoSEQ multiplex PCR; TCRdb's version includes in-frame clones alone and lacks a portion of them. The sample yields over 200,000 clones, 80% to 95% seen once. Sequencing was carried out using peripheral blood. The receptor set was obtained from a person in their late teens or twenties with COVID-19, enrolled during active disease.

The chain uses TRBV5-6 and TRBJ1-3; 9 positions agree with TRBD1. The length of the CDR3 is 16 residues. J lost 3 bases, V lost 3 bases, and 7 bases had no gene match. Germline V gene data show CDR1 as SGHDT and CDR2 as YYEEEE. The CDR3 loop reads CASSWGQGPIGNTIYF. The CDR3 nucleotides read TGTGCCAGCAGCTGGGGACAGGGTCCGATTGGAAACACCATATATTTT. The whole variable domain, filled in from reference TRBV5-6 and TRBJ1-3, reads DAGVTQSPTHLIKTRGQQVTLRCSPKSGHDTVSWYQQALGQGPQFIFQYYEEEERQRGNFPDRFSGHQFPNYSSELNVNALLLGDSALYLCASSWGQGPIGNTIYFGEGSWLTVV.

The chain joins TRBV28 to TRBJ1-2; 7 nucleotides agree with TRBD1. CDR3 length: 13 amino acids. In germline, CDR1 is MDHEN, CDR2 SYDVKM. Germline trimming cut 7 bases from V and 8 bases from J; bases unmatched to any gene: 10. The CDR3 protein is CASTVYRGGGYTF. In DNA, the CDR3 is TGTGCCAGCACCGTATACAGGGGAGGCGGCTACACCTTC.

The chain couples TRBV5-1 to TRBJ2-1; TRBD1 might be the D (5 bases). Germline V gene sequence: CDR1 SGHRS, CDR2 YFSETQ. V lost 1 base to trimming and J lost 2 bases, with 7 bases between them. This CDR3 is 14 amino acids long. DNA for the CDR3: TGCGCCAGCAGCTTGCAGGGCACCTACAATGAGCAGTTCTTC. Translating it yields CASSLQGTYNEQFF.

The chain carries TRBV21-1 and TRBJ2-1; the D call in the table, TRBD2, was not verified against the DNA. TRBV21-1 is designated a pseudogene. The CDR3 has 17 amino acids. In DNA form, the CDR3 reads TGTGCCAGCAGCAAAGGATCGAGAGTCTCTCCCTACAATGAGCAGTTCTTC. It encodes CASSKGSRVSPYNEQFF.

The CDR3 nucleotides read TGTGCCAGCAGCTTTGGGGCAGGGGCGGGTAATTCACCCCTCCACTTT. Protein sequence: CASSFGAGAGNSPLHF. This chain connects TRBV5-6 to TRBJ1-6, with D tentatively TRBD1 (6 bases). Trimming pared 2 bases from V and 6 bases from J, leaving 15 bases between. This CDR3 region has 16 residues. Germline V gene sequence: CDR1 SGHDT, CDR2 YYEEEE.

The chain carries TRBV2 and TRBJ2-3; 10 bases map to TRBD2. This CDR3 contains 16 residues. Germline CDR1 and CDR2: SNHLY and FYNNEI. V shed 5 bases and J 1 base; nucleotides not matched to a gene: 6. The CDR3 spells CASSKVLAGGTDTQYF. CDR3 DNA sequence: TGTGCCAGCAGTAAGGTCCTAGCGGGGGGCACAGATACGCAGTATTTT.

The V and J genes are TRBV5-4 and TRBJ1-1; the D gene is possibly TRBD1 (5 bases). V shed 0 bases and J shed 3 bases, with 12 bases lying between them. The CDR3 is 15 amino acids. CDR1 is SGHNT, CDR2 YYREEE, per germline (reference sequence). This CDR3 is CASSLAPGGDTEAFF. The CDR3 DNA is TGTGCCAGCAGCTTGGCCCCGGGGGGGGACACTGAAGCTTTCTTT.

The rearrangement joins TRBV6-2 or TRBV6-3 to TRBJ1-6; D possibly corresponds to TRBD1 (6 bases). This CDR3 region has 14 residues. Germline CDR1 and CDR2: MNHEY and SVGEGT. The V gene lost 2 bases and the J gene lost 9 bases, with 11 bases spanning the gap. Here the CDR3 DNA reads TGTGCCAGCAGTTACGGACAGAGCGGTTCACCCCTCCACTTT. Its protein is CASSYGQSGSPLHF.

V and J are TRBV6-6 and TRBJ1-4, with D maybe TRBD1 (6 bases). The germline V gene encodes CDR1 MNHNY and CDR2 SVGAGI (reference sequence). CDR3 length: 14 residues. Trimming stripped 4 bases from V and 8 bases from J, with 14 bases between. CDR3 sequence (DNA): TGTGCCAGCAGTTTTCGGCAGGGGAACGAAAAACTGTTTTTT. It codes for CASSFRQGNEKLFF.

The chain has TRBV30 and TRBJ1-2; 9 bases line up with TRBD1. The J segment lost 5 bases and the V segment lost 4 bases, leaving 5 bases of the junction unmatched. Germline V CDR1 and CDR2: GTSNPN, SVGIG (reference sequence). This CDR3 region has 13 residues. CDR3 bases: TGTGCCTGGATGTATGGGACAGGGTATGGCTACACCTTC. Its protein is CAWMYGTGYGYTF.

The V call is TRBV2, the J call TRBJ2-5, with a weak D call TRBD2 (6 bases). This CDR3 has 13 residues. V was cut by 8 bases and J by 5 bases, with 15 bases left in between. Per the germline V gene, CDR1 is SNHLY and CDR2 is FYNNEI. The CDR3: CASALAGWETQYF. DNA for the CDR3: TGTGCCAGCGCACTAGCCGGTTGGGAGACCCAGTACTTC.

DNA for the CDR3: TGTGCCTGGAGTGCACCCAGCGGGAGTTGGGTTTACGAGCAGTACTTC. Its protein is CAWSAPSGSWVYEQYF. The rearrangement links TRBV30 to TRBJ2-7; 8 nucleotides align to TRBD2. CDR1 and CDR2 (germline): GTSNPN, SVGIG (reference sequence). This CDR3 region has 16 residues. J was trimmed by 4 bases and V by 1 base; bases with no gene match: 12.

The count of this clone is one. The chain has TRBV18 and TRBJ2-7; the D is unclear. CDR1 is KGHSH, CDR2 LQKENI, per germline. The V and J ends lost 3 bases and 2 bases respectively, with 11 bases between them. The CDR3 is made up of 14 amino acids. CDR3 region: CASSPPRTPYEQYF. For the CDR3, the DNA is TGTGCCAGCTCACCCCCCCGAACACCCTACGAGCAGTACTTC. The whole variable domain, filled in from reference TRBV18 and TRBJ2-7, reads NAGVMQNPRHLVRRRGQEARLRCSPMKGHSHVYWYRQLPEEGLKFMVYLQKENIIDESGMPKERFSAEFPKEGPSILRIQQVVRGDSAAYFCASSPPRTPYEQYFGPGTRLTVT.

The V gene is TRBV29-1, the J gene TRBJ1-2, with 9 bases fitting TRBD1. CDR1 is SQVTM and CDR2 is ANQGSEA in the germline V gene. Losses at the gene ends were 5 bases for V and 5 bases for J; bases not matched to a gene: 9. The CDR3 spans 14 residues. CDR3: CSVHTTGGYYGYTF. Written as DNA, the CDR3 is TGCAGCGTTCATACAACAGGGGGCTATTATGGCTACACCTTC.

This chain uses TRBV21-1 with TRBJ2-5; TRBD2 is taken as the D call from the table, unchecked against the DNA. TRBV21-1 is a documented pseudogene. The CDR3 has 16 residues. Here the CDR3 reads CASSNVSASLQETQYF. In DNA, the CDR3 is TGTGCCAGCAGCAACGTCTCGGCTAGCCTCCAAGAGACCCAGTACTTC.

The rearrangement uses TRBV18 and TRBJ1-2; 8 bases are a match to TRBD1. This CDR3 has 15 amino acids. The V gene end was trimmed by 0 bases and the J gene end by 6 bases; junction bases not matched to a gene: 6. From germline, CDR1 is KGHSH and CDR2 LQKENI. CDR3 bases: TGTGCCAGCTCACCACCCCCGACAGGGGCGGATGGCTACACCTTC. This translates into CASSPPPTGADGYTF.

CDR3 loop: CASSLADLIGPQHF. The DNA for the CDR3 is TGTGCCAGCAGTTTAGCGGACCTAATTGGGCCCCAGCATTTT. The gene calls are TRBV2 and TRBJ1-5, with D uncertain. CDR1 is SNHLY and CDR2 is FYNNEI in the germline V gene. Trimming removed 5 bases at V and 9 bases at J, with 17 bases between. The CDR3 is made up of 14 amino acids.

The chain links TRBV18 to TRBJ1-1; the D gene is possibly TRBD1 (5 bases). The V end was cut by 3 bases, the J end by 2 bases, with 7 bases between. This CDR3 contains 13 residues. Per germline, CDR1 KGHSH and CDR2 LQKENI. CDR3 sequence (DNA): TGTGCCAGCTCACCGGGGCTAAACACTGAAGCTTTCTTT. It yields the protein CASSPGLNTEAFF.

The V call is TRBV10-3, the J call TRBJ2-1; D unclear. The CDR3 spans 12 residues. V shed 3 bases and J shed 7 bases, with 7 bases lying between them. Germline CDR1 ENHRY, CDR2 SYGVKD. The CDR3 sequence is CAISDGFNEQFF. The CDR3 DNA reads TGTGCCATCAGTGACGGGTTTAATGAGCAGTTCTTC.

The chain links TRBV29-1 to TRBJ2-1, with a tentative D call TRBD2 (6 bases). This CDR3 comprises 17 residues. Germline-derived CDR1 and CDR2 are SQVTM and ANQGSEA. With 4 bases removed from V and 1 base from J, the gap between germline ends came to 20 bases. DNA of the CDR3: TGCAGCGTTGGTACGGGGGTTAGCTCGGTATCCTACAATGAGCAGTTCTTC. Its protein is CSVGTGVSSVSYNEQFF.

The chain is built from TRBV9 and TRBJ2-3; D perhaps matches TRBD2 (6 bases). The V gene lost 2 bases and the J gene lost 1 base, with 8 bases spanning the gap. In germline, CDR1 is SGDLS, CDR2 YYNGEE. The CDR3 runs to 14 residues. Here the CDR3 reads CASSVSGGTDTQYF. The CDR3 nucleotides are TGTGCCAGCAGCGTTTCGGGAGGCACAGATACGCAGTATTTT.

The chain carries TRBV9 and TRBJ2-7, with D unresolved. The CDR3 spans 14 residues. Trimming cost V 2 bases and J 4 bases, with 13 bases left between them. Germline CDR1 and CDR2: SGDLS and YYNGEE. CDR3 in DNA: TGTGCCAGCAGCGTCGACGGAGCCATTTACGAGCAGTACTTC. Its translation is CASSVDGAIYEQYF. Together with reference TRBV9 and TRBJ2-7, the CDR3 gives the full variable domain: DSGVTQTPKHLITATGQRVTLRCSPRSGDLSVYWYQQSLDQGLQFLIQYYNGEERAKGNILERFSAQQFPDLHSELNLSSLELGDSALYFCASSVDGAIYEQYFGPGTRLTVT.

The CDR3 bases are TGTGCCAGCAGCCTACAAGCGGGAGAGGCGTTCTTC. Translating gives CASSLQAGEAFF. The chain carries TRBV2 and TRBJ2-1, with TRBD2 matching over 8 bases. This CDR3 contains 12 residues. Germline CDR1 is SNHLY and CDR2 is FYNNEI. Trimming at V came to 6 bases and at J to 15 bases, leaving 10 bases not matched to a gene. The full variable domain, with the rest looked up from reference TRBV2 and TRBJ2-1, is EPEVTQTPSHQVTQMGQEVILRCVPISNHLYFYWYRQILGQKVEFLVSFYNNEISEKSEIFDDQFSVERPDGSNFTLKIRSTKLEDSAMYFCASSLQAGEAFFGPGTRLTVL.

This chain connects TRBV19 to TRBJ2-1, with 9 bases lining up with TRBD2. Germline V gene lookup returns CDR1 LNHDA and CDR2 SQIVND (reference sequence). The CDR3 loop spans 13 amino acids. V lost 3 bases and J lost 7; bases outside the gene matches: 1. CDR3 in amino acids: CASSILAGNEQFF. CDR3 coding DNA: TGTGCCAGTAGTATCCTAGCGGGGAATGAGCAGTTCTTC.